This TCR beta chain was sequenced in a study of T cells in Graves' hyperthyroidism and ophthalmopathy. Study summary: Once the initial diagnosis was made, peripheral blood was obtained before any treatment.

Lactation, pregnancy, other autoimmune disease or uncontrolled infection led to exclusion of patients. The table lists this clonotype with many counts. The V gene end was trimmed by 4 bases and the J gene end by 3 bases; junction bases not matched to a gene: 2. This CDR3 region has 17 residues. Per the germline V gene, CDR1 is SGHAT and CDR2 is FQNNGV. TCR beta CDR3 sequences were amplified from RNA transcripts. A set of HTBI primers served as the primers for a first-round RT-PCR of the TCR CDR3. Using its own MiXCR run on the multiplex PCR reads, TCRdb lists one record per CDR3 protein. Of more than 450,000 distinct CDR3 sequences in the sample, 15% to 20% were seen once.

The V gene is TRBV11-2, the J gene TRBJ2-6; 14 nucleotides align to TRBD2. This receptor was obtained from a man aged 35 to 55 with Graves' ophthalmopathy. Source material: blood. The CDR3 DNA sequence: TGTGCCAGCAGCTCAGGACTAGCGGGAGGTGGGGCCAACGTCCTGACTTTC. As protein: CASSSGLAGGGANVLTF.